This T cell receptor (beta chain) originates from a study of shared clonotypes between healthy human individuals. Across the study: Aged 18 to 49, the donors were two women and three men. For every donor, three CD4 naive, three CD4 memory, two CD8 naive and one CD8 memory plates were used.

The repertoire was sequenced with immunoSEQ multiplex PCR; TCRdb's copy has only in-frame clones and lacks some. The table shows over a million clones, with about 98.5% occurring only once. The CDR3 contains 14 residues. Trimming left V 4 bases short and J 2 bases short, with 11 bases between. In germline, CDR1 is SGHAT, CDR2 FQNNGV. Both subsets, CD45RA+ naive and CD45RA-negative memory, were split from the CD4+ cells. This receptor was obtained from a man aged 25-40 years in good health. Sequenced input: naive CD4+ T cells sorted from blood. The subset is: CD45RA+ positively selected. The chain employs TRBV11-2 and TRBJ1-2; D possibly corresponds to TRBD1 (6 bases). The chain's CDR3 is CASSWGGLNYGYTF. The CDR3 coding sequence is TGTGCCAGCAGCTGGGGGGGGCTGAACTATGGCTACACCTTC.